The TCR beta chain described here comes from a study of regulatory T cells in long-lasting Graves disease. As to time point: persistent/refractory GD, antithyroid drugs over 5 years with positive TRAb. RNA from PBMCs was the source of the TCR library. Graves' disease diagnosis was established per American Thyroid Association guidelines. Approximately 8.2-milliliter peripheral blood samples went into EDTA tubes. Both iRepertoire HTBI primers and Arm-PCR of CDR3 regions were used to build the TCR beta libraries. TCRdb redid the calling of the multiplex PCR reads with MiXCR, one entry per CDR3 protein. The repertoire holds hundreds of thousands of distinct CDR3 sequences, with 20% to 25% as singletons. Notes on the study in general: Graves' patients with persistent disease showed TCR diversity lower than patients newly diagnosed. Thyroid tissue was not studied; only peripheral blood was.

This clonotype was seen only a few times. Its specificity is not known. CDR3 length equals 14 residues. Germline V gives CDR1 SGHAT, CDR2 FQNNGV. V was trimmed by 0 bases and J by 6 bases, leaving 12 bases between them. The chain joins TRBV11-2 to TRBJ2-7, with D perhaps TRBD2 (6 bases). The specimen was peripheral blood mononuclear cells (PBMCs), collected when the disease was refractory, from a patient treated with antithyroid drugs. The receptor comes from a female donor with Graves disease. CDR3 in DNA: TGTGCCAGCAGCTTAGATGCGACTAGGCCCGAGCAGTACTTC. It codes for CASSLDATRPEQYF.